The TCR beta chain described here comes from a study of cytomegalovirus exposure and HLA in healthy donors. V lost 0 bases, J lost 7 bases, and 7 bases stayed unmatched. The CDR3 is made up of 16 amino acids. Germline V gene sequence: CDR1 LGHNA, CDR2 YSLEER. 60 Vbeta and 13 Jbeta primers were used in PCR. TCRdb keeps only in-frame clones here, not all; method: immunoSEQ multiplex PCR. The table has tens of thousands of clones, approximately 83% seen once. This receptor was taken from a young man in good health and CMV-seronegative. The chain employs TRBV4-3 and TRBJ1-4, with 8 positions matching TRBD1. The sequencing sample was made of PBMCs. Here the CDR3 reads CASSQDWRTGFEKLFF. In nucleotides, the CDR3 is TGCGCCAGCAGCCAAGATTGGCGGACAGGGTTTGAAAAACTGTTTTTT.